These T cell receptor beta chains were read from a single sample in a study of cytomegalovirus exposure and HLA in healthy donors. Method: immunoSEQ multiplex PCR; TCRdb's copy keeps in-frame clones and lacks some. The sample table includes about 55,000 clones. Input material: PBMCs. Every receptor here comes from a man in his fifties or sixties in good health and CMV-seropositive. CDR3s include the opening cysteine and the closing phenylalanine or tryptophan. Fields, in order: D gene, V gene, J gene, CDR3 DNA, CDR3 protein. The D gene is left open where the match is weak.

-	TRBV28	TRBJ1-1	TGTGCCAGCCACAGTTTCGTTATGAACACTGAAGCTTTCTTT	CASHSFVMNTEAFF
TRBD2	TRBV7-9	TRBJ2-3	TGTGCCAGCAGCTTGAGGACTAGCGATACGCAGTATTTT	CASSLRTSDTQYF
TRBD1	TRBV28	TRBJ1-1	TGTGCCAGCAGTTTAATTGGGACAGTGAACACTGAAGCTTTCTTT	CASSLIGTVNTEAFF
-	TRBV18	TRBJ1-2	TGTGCCAGCTCACCTGACCAGGGCCTCTATGGCTACACCTTC	CASSPDQGLYGYTF
TRBD2	TRBV28	TRBJ2-3	TGTGCCACCTCCCTATCTAGCGGGATTCTTTCTAGCACAGATACGCAGTATTTT	CATSLSSGILSSTDTQYF
TRBD1	TRBV5-5	TRBJ1-6	TGTGCCAGCAGCTGGGCGGACAGGGGGGTAAACTCACCCCTCCACTTT	CASSWADRGVNSPLHF
-	TRBV5-4	TRBJ2-5	TGTGCCAGCAGCCCAACTGTGACAGGTCAAGAGACCCAGTACTTC	CASSPTVTGQETQYF
-	TRBV29-1	TRBJ2-1	TGCAGCGTCCGAAGCGGCTCCTACAATGAGCAGTTCTTC	CSVRSGSYNEQFF
TRBD2	TRBV4-2	TRBJ2-1	TGTGCCAGCAGCCAAGCTCCCCTAGCGGGAGGTATCCATGAGCAGTTCTTC	CASSQAPLAGGIHEQFF
-	TRBV5-5	TRBJ1-1	TGTGCCAGCAGCTTAACCGGGATTGAAGCTTTCTTT	CASSLTGIEAFF
TRBD1	TRBV5-1	TRBJ1-6	TGCGCCAGCAGCTTCCAGGGGGATTCACCCCTCCACTTT	CASSFQGDSPLHF
-	TRBV5-1	TRBJ1-2	TGCGCCAGCAGCTTGGAGGCGGCAAATGGCTACACCTTC	CASSLEAANGYTF
-	TRBV30	TRBJ1-2	TGTGCCTCAGCGACCGGGAGCTATGGCTACACCTTC	CASATGSYGYTF
-	TRBV20-1	TRBJ2-7	TGCAGTGCTGTGTACTCCTACGAGCAGTACTTC	CSAVYSYEQYF
TRBD1	TRBV5-3	TRBJ2-7	TGTGCCAGAAGCTTTCCCGGGACAGGGGATCACGAGCAGTACTTC	CARSFPGTGDHEQYF
TRBD1	TRBV4-1	TRBJ1-3	TGCGCCAGCAGCCAGGAGAGGTATCGGACAGGCTTACAGGGGGGAAACACCATATATTTT	CASSQERYRTGLQGGNTIYF
TRBD1	TRBV11-3	TRBJ2-3	TGTGCCAGCAGCGATGGACAGGTCACAGATACGCAGTATTTT	CASSDGQVTDTQYF
TRBD1	TRBV18	TRBJ2-7	TGTGCCAGCTCAAGGGGACAGGGGGCAGGCAACGAGCAGTACTTC	CASSRGQGAGNEQYF
-	TRBV7-5	TRBJ1-5	TGTGCCAGAAGTTCCGACAGGGCGGTAAGGGGCAATCAGCCCCAGCATTTT	CARSSDRAVRGNQPQHF
TRBD2	TRBV7-3	TRBJ2-3	TGTGCCAGCAGCCAGGGCCGGGGTAGTAGGGGAGGGACAGATACGCAGTATTTT	CASSQGRGSRGGTDTQYF
TRBD1	TRBV6-1	TRBJ2-3	TGTGCCAGCAGTGAAGCGCAGGGGACAGTAATGGATACGCAGTATTTT	CASSEAQGTVMDTQYF
TRBD1	TRBV5-1	TRBJ1-2	TGCGCCAGCAGCTCTGGACAGGGGTATGGCTACACCTTC	CASSSGQGYGYTF
TRBD2	TRBV30	TRBJ2-3	TGTGCCTGGGAGCGGGGGGGCGGTGAAGATAAGCAGTATTTT	CAWERGGGEDKQYF
TRBD2	TRBV6-6	TRBJ2-7	TGTGCCAGCAGTCGCACGACTAGCGGTAGCTACGAGCAGTACTTC	CASSRTTSGSYEQYF
-	TRBV2	TRBJ2-7	TGTGCCAGCACCACAACAGGGAGCGCCTACGAGCAGTACTTC	CASTTTGSAYEQYF
-	TRBV19	TRBJ1-1	TGTGCCAGTAGTAACGTTATGGCAGGGGAGGGTGAAGCTTTCTTT	CASSNVMAGEGEAFF
TRBD1	TRBV28	TRBJ1-2	TGTGCCAGCAGTCCACAGGGGTTTGGCTACACCTTC	CASSPQGFGYTF
-	TRBV30	TRBJ2-7	TGTGCCTGGAGTGTAATACGGCAGGGTAGGGACGAGCAGTACTTC	CAWSVIRQGRDEQYF
-	TRBV27	TRBJ1-2	TGTGCCAGCAGTTTAGGGGGCCCCAACTATGGCTACACCTTC	CASSLGGPNYGYTF
-	TRBV7-9	TRBJ2-7	TGTGCCAGCAGCGGCCGACTAACCTACGAGCAGTACTTC	CASSGRLTYEQYF
-	TRBV19	TRBJ1-5	TGTGCCAGTAGTATAGGGAGGAGGGCTAATCAGCCCCAGCATTTT	CASSIGRRANQPQHF
TRBD2	TRBV13	TRBJ2-1	TGTGCCAGCAGCGTAGGGGTAGCGGGAGCGTACGACAATGAGCAGTTCTTC	CASSVGVAGAYDNEQFF
-	TRBV21-1	TRBJ2-7	TGTGCCAGCAGCAAAGGGGCCGGATTCTACGAGCAGTACTTC	CASSKGAGFYEQYF
-	TRBV5-1	TRBJ2-7	TGCGCCAGCAGCCCCGAGAGTGGCGAGCAGTACTTC	CASSPESGEQYF